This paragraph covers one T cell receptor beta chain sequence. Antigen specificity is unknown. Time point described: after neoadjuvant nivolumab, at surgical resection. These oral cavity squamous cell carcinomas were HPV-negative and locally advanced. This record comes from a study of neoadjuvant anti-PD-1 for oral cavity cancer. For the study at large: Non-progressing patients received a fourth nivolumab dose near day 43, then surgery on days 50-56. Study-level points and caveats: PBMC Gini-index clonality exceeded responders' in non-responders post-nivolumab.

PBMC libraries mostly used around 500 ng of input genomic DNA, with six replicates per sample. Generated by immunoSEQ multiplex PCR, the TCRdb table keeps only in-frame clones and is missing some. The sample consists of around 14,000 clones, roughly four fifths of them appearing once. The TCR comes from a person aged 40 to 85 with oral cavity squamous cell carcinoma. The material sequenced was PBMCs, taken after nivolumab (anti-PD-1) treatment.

The CDR3 nucleotides read TGTGCCAGCAGCTTAGCCATTGGAAACACCATATATTTT. Its translation: CASSLAIGNTIYF. The rearrangement links TRBV7-2 to TRBJ1-3; D gene unclear. CDR3 length: 13 amino acids. Germline V CDR1 and CDR2: SGHTA, FQGNSA. The V end was cut by 0 bases, the J end by 3 bases, with 3 bases between.